This TCR beta chain was sequenced in a study of blood T cell repertoires in COVID-19. What the recovered Cohort 3 donors had was two negative PCRs, clearance, or symptom resolution. Clones were read by immunoSEQ multiplex PCR, and TCRdb kept only the in-frame ones, dropping some. The sample includes about 310,000 clones, 80% to 90% of them seen just once. V shed 7 bases, J shed 7 bases, and the junction held 8 bases outside the gene matches. This CDR3 has 12 residues. Germline CDR1 reads SQVTM; CDR2 reads ANQGSEA. Sequenced input: PBMCs or T cells enriched from blood (not recorded which). The chain employs TRBV29-1 and TRBJ2-7, with 9 positions matching TRBD1. The sequence was collected from a woman aged 18-30 years who had recovered from COVID-19. As DNA, the CDR3 is TGCAGCGCCTCCGGGACAGGGAGAGAGCAGTACTTC. Amino acid sequence: CSASGTGREQYF.